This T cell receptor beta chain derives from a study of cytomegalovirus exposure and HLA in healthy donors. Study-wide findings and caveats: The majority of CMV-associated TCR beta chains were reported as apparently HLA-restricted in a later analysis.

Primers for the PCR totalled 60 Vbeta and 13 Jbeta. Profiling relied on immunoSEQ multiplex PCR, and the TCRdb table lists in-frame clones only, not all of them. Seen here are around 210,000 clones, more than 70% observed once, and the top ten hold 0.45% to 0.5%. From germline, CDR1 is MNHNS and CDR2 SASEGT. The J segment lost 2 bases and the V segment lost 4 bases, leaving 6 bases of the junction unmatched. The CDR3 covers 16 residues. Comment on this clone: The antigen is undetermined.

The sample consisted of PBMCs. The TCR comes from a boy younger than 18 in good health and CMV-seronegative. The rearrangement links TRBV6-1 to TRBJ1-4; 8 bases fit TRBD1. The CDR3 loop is CASSVQGEGTNEKLFF. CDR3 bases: TGTGCCAGCAGTGTACAGGGGGAGGGCACTAATGAAAAACTGTTTTTT.